Listed below are T cell receptor beta chains from one sample, sequenced in a study of blood T cell repertoires in COVID-19. Produced via immunoSEQ multiplex PCR; TCRdb's table is partial and in-frame only. The sample shows 20,000 to 30,000 clones, approximately 81% of them seen only once. Specimen: peripheral blood. The receptors stem from a human donor in a cohort sampled during active COVID-19. Both conserved end residues are part of each CDR3. The order of the fields is J gene, clone size, V gene, D gene, CDR3 protein, CDR3 DNA. A D gene is named only where the DNA matches it firmly. Where a row states a size, it is once, few, many or the class of an expanded clone; other rows omit it.

TRBJ2-3,once,TRBV19,TRBD2,CASSIGMLAGSTDTQYF,TGTGCCAGTAGTATAGGGATGCTAGCGGGAAGCACAGATACGCAGTATTTT
TRBJ1-1,-,TRBV6-5,-,CASSYRGQNTEAFF,TGTGCCAGCAGTTACCGCGGCCAGAACACTGAAGCTTTCTTT
TRBJ1-2,-,TRBV25-1,TRBD1,CASSELGRTGGDYGYTF,TGTGCCAGCAGTGAATTGGGCCGGACAGGGGGCGACTATGGCTACACCTTC
TRBJ1-2,-,TRBV28,-,CASSSVRGLLPDGYTF,TGTGCCAGCAGCTCGGTTCGGGGTCTGCTACCTGATGGCTACACCTTC
TRBJ1-1,-,TRBV6-5,-,CASRRDINTEAFF,TGTGCCAGCCGAAGGGACATTAACACTGAAGCTTTCTTT
TRBJ1-2,-,TRBV7-8,TRBD1,CASSLDRDITF,TGTGCCAGCAGCCTTGACAGGGATATCACCTTC
TRBJ1-2,-,TRBV2,TRBD1,CASTIFRDRGHGYTF,TGTGCCAGCACTATCTTCCGGGACAGGGGGCATGGCTACACCTTC
TRBJ1-6,-,TRBV28,-,CASSSIDVTGSRTLHF,TGTGCCAGCAGTTCCATAGATGTAACAGGGAGTAGGACCCTCCACTTT
TRBJ2-4,-,TRBV18,-,CASSSSYGSDIQYF,TGTGCCAGCTCGTCGTCGTACGGGTCGGACATTCAGTACTTC
TRBJ1-1,-,TRBV30,-,CAWISTEAFF,TGTGCCTGGATTAGTACTGAAGCTTTCTTT
TRBJ2-2,once,TRBV11-2,TRBD1,CASSLRTGVTGELFF,TGTGCCAGCAGCTTAAGGACAGGGGTCACCGGGGAGCTGTTTTTT
TRBJ2-1,-,TRBV11-2,TRBD2,CASSSPGGGRGNEQFF,TGTGCCAGCAGCTCCCCGGGGGGAGGGAGGGGTAATGAGCAGTTCTTC
TRBJ2-5,-,TRBV28,TRBD2,CASSLISGRTRETQYF,TGTGCCAGCAGTTTAATTAGCGGGAGGACGAGAGAGACCCAGTACTTC
TRBJ2-7,-,TRBV15,-,CATSRDVGASEQYF,TGTGCCACCAGCAGAGATGTGGGGGCAAGTGAGCAGTACTTC
TRBJ2-1,few,TRBV7-9,-,CASSPWWGERSYNEQFF,TGTGCCAGCAGCCCCTGGTGGGGGGAGAGGTCCTACAATGAGCAGTTCTTC
TRBJ1-2,-,TRBV5-1,TRBD1,CASSWDRRGGYTF,TGCGCCAGCAGCTGGGACAGGCGCGGTGGCTACACCTTC
TRBJ1-4,-,TRBV2,TRBD1,CASRATGVSNEKLFF,TGTGCCAGCAGGGCAACAGGGGTATCTAATGAAAAACTGTTTTTT
TRBJ2-7,-,TRBV7-2,-,CASSLSRGSYEQYF,TGTGCCAGCAGCTTGTCTCGAGGGAGCTACGAGCAGTACTTC
TRBJ2-2,few,TRBV5-6,-,CASSVRRTANTGELFF,TGTGCCAGCAGCGTTAGGAGGACCGCGAACACCGGGGAGCTGTTTTTT
TRBJ2-3,-,TRBV28,-,CASSLDNTDTQYF,TGTGCCAGCAGTTTGGACAACACAGATACGCAGTATTTT
TRBJ2-6,-,TRBV5-1,TRBD1,CASSSTGAPPGANVLTF,TGCGCCAGCAGCTCGACAGGGGCCCCTCCTGGGGCCAACGTCCTGACTTTC
TRBJ2-3,-,TRBV7-2,TRBD2,CASSLGWLAGATDTQYF,TGTGCCAGCAGCTTAGGTTGGCTAGCGGGAGCTACAGATACGCAGTATTTT
TRBJ2-3,-,TRBV7-2,TRBD2,CASSTRLAGGRHDRDTQYF,TGTGCCAGCAGCACCCGACTAGCGGGGGGGCGACACGACCGTGATACGCAGTATTTT
TRBJ1-1,-,TRBV13,TRBD1,CASSTDRAAEAFF,TGTGCCAGCAGCACCGACAGGGCCGCTGAAGCTTTCTTT
TRBJ1-4,-,TRBV6-5,TRBD1,CASSYVGTGDEKLFF,TGTGCCAGCAGTTACGTTGGGACAGGGGATGAAAAACTGTTTTTT
TRBJ1-1,-,TRBV9,-,CASSVTVNTEAFF,TGTGCCAGCAGCGTGACAGTGAACACTGAAGCTTTCTTT
TRBJ1-5,-,TRBV6-2/TRBV6-3,-,CASSSPGQEMNQPQHF,TGTGCCAGCAGTTCGCCGGGACAAGAAATGAATCAGCCCCAGCATTTT
TRBJ2-1,-,TRBV14,TRBD2,CASSQALAGGDEQFF,TGTGCCAGCAGCCAAGCACTAGCGGGAGGTGATGAGCAGTTCTTC
TRBJ2-4,-,TRBV19,-,CASTPPGRAKNIQYF,TGTGCCAGTACCCCCCCAGGGCGAGCCAAAAACATTCAGTACTTC
TRBJ2-1,-,TRBV13,TRBD1,CASSYSDRRDEQFF,TGTGCCAGCAGCTACTCGGACAGGCGGGATGAGCAGTTCTTC
TRBJ2-1,-,TRBV4-1,TRBD2,CASGLAGGSSYNEQFF,TGCGCCAGCGGACTAGCGGGAGGGAGCTCCTACAATGAGCAGTTCTTC
TRBJ1-2,-,TRBV10-3,-,CAIREGQSGYGYTF,TGTGCCATCAGGGAGGGGCAGAGTGGCTATGGCTACACCTTC
TRBJ2-1,-,TRBV29-1,-,CSVVGSQGGNEQFF,TGCAGCGTTGTAGGTAGCCAGGGGGGCAATGAGCAGTTCTTC
TRBJ2-7,-,TRBV5-1,TRBD1,CASSQGTGAYEQYF,TGCGCCAGCAGCCAAGGGACAGGGGCGTACGAGCAGTACTTC
TRBJ1-5,-,TRBV2,TRBD1,CASSAQGGVGQPQHF,TGTGCCAGCAGTGCCCAGGGGGGAGTCGGTCAGCCCCAGCATTTT
TRBJ1-4,-,TRBV10-3,TRBD1,CAIKPDRAGEKLFF,TGTGCCATCAAACCCGACAGGGCGGGTGAAAAACTGTTTTTT
TRBJ1-5,-,TRBV6-5,-,CASSMTGDNQPQHF,TGTGCCAGCAGTATGACAGGTGACAATCAGCCCCAGCATTTT
TRBJ2-1,-,TRBV6-1,-,CASSESSEQFF,TGTGCCAGCAGTGAAAGTAGTGAGCAGTTCTTC
TRBJ1-1,-,TRBV14,TRBD1,CASSSGQGSEAFF,TGTGCCAGCAGCTCAGGACAGGGGTCTGAAGCTTTCTTT
TRBJ2-2,-,TRBV24-1,TRBD1,CATSDADRGILDGELFF,TGTGCCACCAGTGATGCCGACAGGGGGATATTGGACGGGGAGCTGTTTTTT
TRBJ1-1,-,TRBV5-6,TRBD1,CASRLQGAWDTEAFF,TGTGCCAGTAGATTACAGGGGGCGTGGGACACTGAAGCTTTCTTT
TRBJ2-6,-,TRBV28,-,CASSGTGANVLTF,TGTGCCAGCAGCGGGACTGGGGCCAACGTCCTGACTTTC
TRBJ1-3,once,TRBV7-2,-,CASSLGRQISGNTIYF,TGTGCCAGCAGCTTAGGGCGACAGATATCTGGAAACACCATATATTTT
TRBJ2-5,-,TRBV7-2,TRBD2,CATASGVAGGQETQYF,TGTGCCACCGCCTCGGGAGTAGCGGGGGGTCAAGAGACCCAGTACTTC
TRBJ2-1,-,TRBV19,-,CASISTTGFKKNNEQFF,TGTGCCAGTATCTCGACCACGGGTTTTAAGAAAAACAATGAGCAGTTCTTC
TRBJ2-7,-,TRBV7-2,TRBD1,CASSRQGTYEQYF,TGTGCCAGCAGCCGACAGGGAACCTACGAGCAGTACTTC
TRBJ1-2,-,TRBV5-6,-,CASSPTGPDRYGYTF,TGTGCCAGCAGCCCGACTGGACCTGACAGATATGGCTACACCTTC